The clone carrying this T cell receptor (beta chain) was detected only once. Its antigen is not identified. Described treatment: some 20 received Ad26.COV2.S at low or high dose, single or two shots; about five received placebo; per-sample allocation not given. Samples analyzed were those drawn on day 63 after the first vaccine or placebo injection. V dropped 10 bases and J dropped 1 base, with 12 bases sitting between them. In germline, CDR1 is LNHDA, CDR2 SQIVND (reference sequence). The CDR3 runs 13 residues. This entry belongs to a study of Ad26.COV2.S vaccination and SARS-CoV-2 variants. Notes on the study in general: Placebo and vaccine recipients had non-spike TCR breadth that was similar.

Clones were read by immunoSEQ multiplex PCR, and TCRdb kept only the in-frame ones, dropping some. The sample has about 680,000 clones; around 89% are singletons. The gene calls are TRBV19 and TRBJ2-3; D gene unclear. The sample consisted of peripheral blood, taken in a trial of Ad26.COV2.S vaccine versus placebo. The receptor comes from a person aged 18-65 years who received the Ad26.COV2.S COVID-19 vaccine or a placebo. The CDR3 loop reads CATNSKGTDTQYF. CDR3 nucleotide sequence: TGTGCCACCAATTCGAAGGGCACAGATACGCAGTATTTT. Variable domain in full (rest from reference TRBV19 and TRBJ2-3): DGGITQSPKYLFRKEGQNVTLSCEQNLNHDAMYWYRQDPGQGLRLIYYSQIVNDFQKGDIAEGYSVSREKKESFPLTVTSAQKNPTAFYLCATNSKGTDTQYFGPGTRLTVL.